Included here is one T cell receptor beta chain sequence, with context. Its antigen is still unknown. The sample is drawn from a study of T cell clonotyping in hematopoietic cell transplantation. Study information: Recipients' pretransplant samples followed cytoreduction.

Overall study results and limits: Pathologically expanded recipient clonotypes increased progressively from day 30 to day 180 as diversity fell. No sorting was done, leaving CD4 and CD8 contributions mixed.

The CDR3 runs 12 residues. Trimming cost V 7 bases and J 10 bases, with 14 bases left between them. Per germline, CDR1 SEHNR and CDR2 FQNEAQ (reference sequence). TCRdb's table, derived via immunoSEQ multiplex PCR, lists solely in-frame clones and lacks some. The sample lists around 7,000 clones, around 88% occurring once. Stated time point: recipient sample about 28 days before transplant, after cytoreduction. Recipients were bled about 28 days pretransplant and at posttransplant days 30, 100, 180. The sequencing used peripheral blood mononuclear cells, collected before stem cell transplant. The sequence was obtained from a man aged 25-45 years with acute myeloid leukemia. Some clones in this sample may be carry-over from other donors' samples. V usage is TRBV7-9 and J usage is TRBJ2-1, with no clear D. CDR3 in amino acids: CASTPSTVEQFF. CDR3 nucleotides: TGTGCCAGCACGCCGAGCACAGTCGAGCAGTTCTTC.